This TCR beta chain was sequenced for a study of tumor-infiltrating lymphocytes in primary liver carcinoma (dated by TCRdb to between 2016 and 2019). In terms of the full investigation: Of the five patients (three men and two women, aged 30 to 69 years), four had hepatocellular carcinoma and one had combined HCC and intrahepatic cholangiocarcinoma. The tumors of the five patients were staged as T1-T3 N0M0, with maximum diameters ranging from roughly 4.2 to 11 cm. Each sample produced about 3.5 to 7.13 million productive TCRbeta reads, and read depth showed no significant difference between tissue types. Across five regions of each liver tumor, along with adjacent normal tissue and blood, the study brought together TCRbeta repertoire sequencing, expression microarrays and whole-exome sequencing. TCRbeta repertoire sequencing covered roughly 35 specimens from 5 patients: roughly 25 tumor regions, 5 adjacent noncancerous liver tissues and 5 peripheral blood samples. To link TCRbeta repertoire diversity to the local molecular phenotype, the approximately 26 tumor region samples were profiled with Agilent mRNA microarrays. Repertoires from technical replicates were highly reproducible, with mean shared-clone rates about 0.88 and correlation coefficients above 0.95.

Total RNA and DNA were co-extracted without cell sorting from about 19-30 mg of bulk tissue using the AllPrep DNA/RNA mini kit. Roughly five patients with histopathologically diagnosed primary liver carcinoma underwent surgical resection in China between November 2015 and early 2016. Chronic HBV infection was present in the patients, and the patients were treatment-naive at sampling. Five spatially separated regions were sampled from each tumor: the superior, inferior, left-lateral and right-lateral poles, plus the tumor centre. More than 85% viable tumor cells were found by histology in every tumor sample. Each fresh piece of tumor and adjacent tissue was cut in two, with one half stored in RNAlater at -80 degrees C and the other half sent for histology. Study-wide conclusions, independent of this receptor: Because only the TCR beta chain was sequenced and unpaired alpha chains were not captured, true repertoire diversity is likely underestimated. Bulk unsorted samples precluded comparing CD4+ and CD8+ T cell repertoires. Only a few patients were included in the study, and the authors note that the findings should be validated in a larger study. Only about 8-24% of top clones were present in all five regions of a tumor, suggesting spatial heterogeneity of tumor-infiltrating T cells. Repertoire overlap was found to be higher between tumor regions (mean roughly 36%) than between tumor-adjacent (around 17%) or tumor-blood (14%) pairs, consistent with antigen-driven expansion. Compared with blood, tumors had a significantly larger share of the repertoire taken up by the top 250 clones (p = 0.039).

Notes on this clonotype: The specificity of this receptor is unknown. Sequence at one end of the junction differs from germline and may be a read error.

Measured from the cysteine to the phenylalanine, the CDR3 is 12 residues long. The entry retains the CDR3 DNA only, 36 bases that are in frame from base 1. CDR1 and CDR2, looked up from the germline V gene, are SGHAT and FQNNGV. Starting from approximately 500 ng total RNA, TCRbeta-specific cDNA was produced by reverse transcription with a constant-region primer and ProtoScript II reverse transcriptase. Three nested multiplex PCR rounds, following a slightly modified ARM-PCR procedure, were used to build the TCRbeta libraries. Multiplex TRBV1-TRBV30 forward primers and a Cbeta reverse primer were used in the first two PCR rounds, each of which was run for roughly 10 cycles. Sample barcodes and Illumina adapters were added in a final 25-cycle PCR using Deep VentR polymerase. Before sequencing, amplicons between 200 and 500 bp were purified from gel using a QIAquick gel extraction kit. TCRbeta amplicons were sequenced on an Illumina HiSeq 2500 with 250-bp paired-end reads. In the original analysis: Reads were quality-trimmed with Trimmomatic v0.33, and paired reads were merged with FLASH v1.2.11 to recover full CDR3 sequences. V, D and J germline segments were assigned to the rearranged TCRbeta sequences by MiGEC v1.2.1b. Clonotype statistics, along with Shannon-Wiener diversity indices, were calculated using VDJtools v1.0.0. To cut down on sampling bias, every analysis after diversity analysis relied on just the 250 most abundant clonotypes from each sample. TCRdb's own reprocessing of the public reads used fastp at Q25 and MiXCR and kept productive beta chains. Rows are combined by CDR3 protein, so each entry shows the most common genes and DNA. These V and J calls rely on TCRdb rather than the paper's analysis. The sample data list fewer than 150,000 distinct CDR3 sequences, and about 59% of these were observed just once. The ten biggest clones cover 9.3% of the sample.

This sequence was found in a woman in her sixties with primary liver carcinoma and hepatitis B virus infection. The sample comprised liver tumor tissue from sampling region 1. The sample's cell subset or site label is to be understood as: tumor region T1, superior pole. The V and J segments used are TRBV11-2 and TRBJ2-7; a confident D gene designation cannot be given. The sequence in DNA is TGTGCCAGCGGCTTAGAAGCGAGGGAGCAGTACTTC. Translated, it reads CASGLEAREQYF.